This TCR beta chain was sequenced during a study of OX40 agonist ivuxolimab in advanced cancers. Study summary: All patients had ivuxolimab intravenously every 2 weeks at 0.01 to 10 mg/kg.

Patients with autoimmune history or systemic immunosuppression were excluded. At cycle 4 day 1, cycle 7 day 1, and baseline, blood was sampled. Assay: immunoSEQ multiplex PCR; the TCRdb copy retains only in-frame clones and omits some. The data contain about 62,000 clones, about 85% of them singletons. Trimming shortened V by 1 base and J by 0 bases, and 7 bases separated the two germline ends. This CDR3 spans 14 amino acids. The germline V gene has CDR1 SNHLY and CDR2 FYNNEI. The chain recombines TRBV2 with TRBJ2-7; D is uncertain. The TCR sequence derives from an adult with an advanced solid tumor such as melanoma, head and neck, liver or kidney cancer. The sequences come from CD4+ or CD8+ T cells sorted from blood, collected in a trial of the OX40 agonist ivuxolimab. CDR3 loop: CASSEEKGSYEQYF. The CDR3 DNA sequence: TGTGCCAGCAGTGAAGAGAAGGGCTCCTACGAGCAGTACTTC.